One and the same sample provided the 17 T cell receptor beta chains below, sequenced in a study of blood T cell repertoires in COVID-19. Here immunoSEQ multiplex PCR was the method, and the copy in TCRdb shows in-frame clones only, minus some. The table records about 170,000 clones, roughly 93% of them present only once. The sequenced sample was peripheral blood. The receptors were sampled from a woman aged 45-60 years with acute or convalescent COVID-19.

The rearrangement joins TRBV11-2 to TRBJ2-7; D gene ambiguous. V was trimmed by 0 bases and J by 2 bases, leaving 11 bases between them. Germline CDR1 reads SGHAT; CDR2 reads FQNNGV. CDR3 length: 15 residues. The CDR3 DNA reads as TGTGCCAGCAGCTTAGAATTGGCCTTTACCTACGAGCAGTACTTC. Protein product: CASSLELAFTYEQYF.

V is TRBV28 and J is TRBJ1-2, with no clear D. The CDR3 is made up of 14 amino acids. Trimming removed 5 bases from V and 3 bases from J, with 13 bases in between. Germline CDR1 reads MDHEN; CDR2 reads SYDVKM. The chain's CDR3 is CASSIGGQDYGYTF. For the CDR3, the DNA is TGTGCCAGCAGTATCGGAGGGCAGGACTATGGCTACACCTTC.

CDR3 coding DNA: TGTGCCAGCAGCTTAGTAGGGACTGGCGAAAAACTGTTTTTT. Amino acids: CASSLVGTGEKLFF. This sequence joins TRBV7-9 and TRBJ1-4, with a tentative D call TRBD1 (5 bases). Trimming took 1 base from V and 8 from J, leaving 11 bases between them. The CDR3 contains 14 residues. Germline CDR1 SEHNR, CDR2 FQNEAQ (reference sequence). The full variable domain, rest sourced from reference TRBV7-9 and TRBJ1-4, is DTGVSQNPRHKITKRGQNVTFRCDPISEHNRLYWYRQTLGQGPEFLTYFQNEAQLEKSRLLSDRFSAERPKGSFSTLEIQRTEQGDSAMYLCASSLVGTGEKLFFGSGTQLSVL.

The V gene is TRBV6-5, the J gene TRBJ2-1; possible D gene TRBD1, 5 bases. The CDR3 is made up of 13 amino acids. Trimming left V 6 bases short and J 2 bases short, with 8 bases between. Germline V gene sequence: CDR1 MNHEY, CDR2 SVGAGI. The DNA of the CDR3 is TGTGCCAGCAGAATGACAGCCTACAATGAGCAGTTCTTC. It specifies CASRMTAYNEQFF.

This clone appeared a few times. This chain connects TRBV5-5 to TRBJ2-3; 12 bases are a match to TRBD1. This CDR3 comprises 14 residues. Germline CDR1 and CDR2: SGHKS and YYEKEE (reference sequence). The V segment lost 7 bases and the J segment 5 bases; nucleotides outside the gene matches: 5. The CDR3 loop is CASWDRGRGDTQYF. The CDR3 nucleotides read TGTGCCAGCTGGGACAGGGGGCGGGGAGATACGCAGTATTTT.

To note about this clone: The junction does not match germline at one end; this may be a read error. The chain's CDR3 is CASSQGQGPQGTQYF. Here the CDR3 DNA reads TGTGCCAGCAGCCAAGGACAGGGACCCCAAGGGACCCAGTACTTC. The V and J genes are TRBV11-3 and TRBJ2-5; TRBD1 aligns across 8 bases. Germline V gene sequence: CDR1 SGHNT, CDR2 YENEEA. The CDR3 contains 15 residues. Full variable domain (missing parts from reference TRBV11-3 and TRBJ2-5): EAGVVQSPRYKIIEKKQPVAFWCNPISGHNTLYWYLQNLGQGPELLIRYENEEAVDDSQLPKDRFSAERLKGVDSTLKIQPAELGDSAVYLCASSQGQGPQGTQYFGPGTRLLVL.

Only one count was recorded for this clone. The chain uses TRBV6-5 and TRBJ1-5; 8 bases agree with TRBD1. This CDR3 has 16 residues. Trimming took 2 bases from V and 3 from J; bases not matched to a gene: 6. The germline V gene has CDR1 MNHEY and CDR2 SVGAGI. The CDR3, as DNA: TGTGCCAGCAGTTACGATTGGGACAGGATCAATCAGCCCCAGCATTTT. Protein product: CASSYDWDRINQPQHF.

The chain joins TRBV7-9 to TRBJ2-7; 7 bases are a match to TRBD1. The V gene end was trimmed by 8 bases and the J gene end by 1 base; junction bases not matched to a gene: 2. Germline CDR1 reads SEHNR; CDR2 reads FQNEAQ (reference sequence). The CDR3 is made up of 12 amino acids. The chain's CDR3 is CASRQGSYEQYF. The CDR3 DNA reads TGTGCCAGCCGACAGGGATCCTACGAGCAGTACTTC.

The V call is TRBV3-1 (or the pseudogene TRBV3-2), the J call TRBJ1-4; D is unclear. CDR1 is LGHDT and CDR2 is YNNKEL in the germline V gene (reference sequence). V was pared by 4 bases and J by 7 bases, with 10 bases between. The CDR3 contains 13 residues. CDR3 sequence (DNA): TGTGCCAGCAGCCGACGGACTTCTGAAAAACTGTTTTTT. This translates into CASSRRTSEKLFF.

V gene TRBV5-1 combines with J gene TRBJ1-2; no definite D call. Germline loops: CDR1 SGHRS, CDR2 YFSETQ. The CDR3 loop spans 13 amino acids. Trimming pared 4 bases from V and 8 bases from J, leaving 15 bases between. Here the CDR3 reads CASSLDGERGYTF. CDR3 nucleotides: TGCGCCAGCAGCCTGGATGGGGAGCGGGGCTACACCTTC.

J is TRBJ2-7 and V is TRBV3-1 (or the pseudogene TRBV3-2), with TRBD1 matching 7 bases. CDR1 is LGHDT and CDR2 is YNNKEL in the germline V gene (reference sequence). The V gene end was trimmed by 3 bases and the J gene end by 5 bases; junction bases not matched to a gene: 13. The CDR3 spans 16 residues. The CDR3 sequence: CASSQKPNRGYNEQYF. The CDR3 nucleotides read TGTGCCAGCAGCCAGAAACCTAACAGGGGATACAACGAGCAGTACTTC.

CDR3 DNA sequence: TGTGCCAGCAGCGTACAGACAGGATTAAATGAAAAACTGTTTTTT. As protein: CASSVQTGLNEKLFF. The V and J genes are TRBV9 and TRBJ1-4, with TRBD1 as a possible D gene (6 bases). The CDR3 runs 15 residues. V was cut by 1 base and J by 5 bases, with 12 bases left in between. Germline CDR1 reads SGDLS; CDR2 reads YYNGEE.

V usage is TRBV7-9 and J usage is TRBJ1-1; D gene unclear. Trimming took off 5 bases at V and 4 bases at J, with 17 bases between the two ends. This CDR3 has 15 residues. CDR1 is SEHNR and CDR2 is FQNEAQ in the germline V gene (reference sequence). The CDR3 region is CASSPTDLGGTEAFF. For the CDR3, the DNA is TGTGCCAGCAGCCCGACTGACCTTGGCGGCACTGAAGCTTTCTTT.

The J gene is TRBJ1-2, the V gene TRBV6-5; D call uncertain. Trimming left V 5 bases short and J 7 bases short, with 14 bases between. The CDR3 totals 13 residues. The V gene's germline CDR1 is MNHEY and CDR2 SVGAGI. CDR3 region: CASSPTFEGGYTF. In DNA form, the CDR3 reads TGTGCCAGCAGTCCCACCTTCGAGGGTGGCTACACCTTC.

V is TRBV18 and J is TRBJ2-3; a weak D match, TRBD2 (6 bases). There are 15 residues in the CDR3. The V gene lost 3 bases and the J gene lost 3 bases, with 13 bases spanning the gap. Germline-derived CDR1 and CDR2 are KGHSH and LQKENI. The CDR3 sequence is CASSPTGGRTDTQYF. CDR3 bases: TGTGCCAGCTCACCCACCGGGGGTAGGACAGATACGCAGTATTTT. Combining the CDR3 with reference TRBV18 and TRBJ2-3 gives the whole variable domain NAGVMQNPRHLVRRRGQEARLRCSPMKGHSHVYWYRQLPEEGLKFMVYLQKENIIDESGMPKERFSAEFPKEGPSILRIQQVVRGDSAAYFCASSPTGGRTDTQYFGPGTRLTVL.

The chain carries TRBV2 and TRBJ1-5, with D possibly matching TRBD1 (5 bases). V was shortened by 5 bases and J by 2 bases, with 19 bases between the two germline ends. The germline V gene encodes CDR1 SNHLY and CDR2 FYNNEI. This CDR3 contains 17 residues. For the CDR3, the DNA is TGTGCCAGCAGTCCAGGGCGGCGGGATTTTGGCAATCAGCCCCAGCATTTT. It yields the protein CASSPGRRDFGNQPQHF.

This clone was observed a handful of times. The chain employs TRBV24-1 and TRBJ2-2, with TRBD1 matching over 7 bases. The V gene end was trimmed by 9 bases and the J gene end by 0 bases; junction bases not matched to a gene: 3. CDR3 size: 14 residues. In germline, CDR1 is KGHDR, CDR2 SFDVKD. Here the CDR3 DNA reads TGTGCCACCCAGGGACAGACGAACACCGGGGAGCTGTTTTTT. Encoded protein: CATQGQTNTGELFF.